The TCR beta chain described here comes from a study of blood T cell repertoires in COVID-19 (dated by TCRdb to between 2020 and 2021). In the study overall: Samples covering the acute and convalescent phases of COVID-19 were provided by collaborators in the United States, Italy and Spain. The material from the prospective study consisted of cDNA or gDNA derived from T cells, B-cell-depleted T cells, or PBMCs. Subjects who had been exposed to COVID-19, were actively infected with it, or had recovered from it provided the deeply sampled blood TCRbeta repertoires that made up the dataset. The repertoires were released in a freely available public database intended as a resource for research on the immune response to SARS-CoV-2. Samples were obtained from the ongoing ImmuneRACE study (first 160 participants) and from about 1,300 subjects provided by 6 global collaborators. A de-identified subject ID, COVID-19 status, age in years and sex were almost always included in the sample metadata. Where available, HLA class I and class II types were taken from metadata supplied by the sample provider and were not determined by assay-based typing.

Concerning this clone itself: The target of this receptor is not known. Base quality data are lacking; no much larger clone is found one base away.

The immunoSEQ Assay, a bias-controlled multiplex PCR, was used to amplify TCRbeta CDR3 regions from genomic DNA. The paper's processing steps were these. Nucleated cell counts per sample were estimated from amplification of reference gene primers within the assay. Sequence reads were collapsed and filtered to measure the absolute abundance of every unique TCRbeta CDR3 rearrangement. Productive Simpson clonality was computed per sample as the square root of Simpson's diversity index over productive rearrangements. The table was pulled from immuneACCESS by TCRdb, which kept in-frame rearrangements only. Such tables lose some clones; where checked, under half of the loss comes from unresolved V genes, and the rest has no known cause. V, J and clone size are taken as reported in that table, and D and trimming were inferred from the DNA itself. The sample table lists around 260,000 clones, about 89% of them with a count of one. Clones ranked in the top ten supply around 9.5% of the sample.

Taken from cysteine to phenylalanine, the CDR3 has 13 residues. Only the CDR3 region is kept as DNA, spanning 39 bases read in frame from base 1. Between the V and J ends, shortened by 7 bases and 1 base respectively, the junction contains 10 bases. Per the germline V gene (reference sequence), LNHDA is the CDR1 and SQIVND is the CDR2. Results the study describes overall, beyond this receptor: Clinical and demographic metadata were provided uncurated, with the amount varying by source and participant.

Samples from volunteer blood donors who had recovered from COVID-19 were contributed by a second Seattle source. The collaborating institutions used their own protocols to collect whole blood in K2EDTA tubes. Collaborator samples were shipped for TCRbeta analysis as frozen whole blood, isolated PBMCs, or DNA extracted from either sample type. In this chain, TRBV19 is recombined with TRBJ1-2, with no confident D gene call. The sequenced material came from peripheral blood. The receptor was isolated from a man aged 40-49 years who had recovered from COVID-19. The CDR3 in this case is CASKPDYNYGYTF. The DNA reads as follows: TGTGCCAGTAAACCAGACTATAACTATGGCTACACCTTC.